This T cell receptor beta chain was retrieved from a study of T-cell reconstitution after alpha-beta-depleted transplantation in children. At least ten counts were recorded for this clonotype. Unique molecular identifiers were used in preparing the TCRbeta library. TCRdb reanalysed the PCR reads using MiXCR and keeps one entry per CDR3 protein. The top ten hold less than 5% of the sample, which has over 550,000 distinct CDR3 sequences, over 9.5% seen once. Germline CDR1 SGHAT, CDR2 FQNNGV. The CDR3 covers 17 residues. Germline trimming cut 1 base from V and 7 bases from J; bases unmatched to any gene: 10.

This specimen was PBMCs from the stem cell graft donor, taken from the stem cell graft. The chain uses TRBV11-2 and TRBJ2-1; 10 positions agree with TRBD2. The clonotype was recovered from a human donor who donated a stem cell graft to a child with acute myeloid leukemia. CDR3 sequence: CASSLVFGLAGENEQFF. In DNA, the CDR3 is TGTGCCAGCAGCTTAGTTTTCGGGCTAGCGGGAGAGAATGAGCAGTTCTTC.